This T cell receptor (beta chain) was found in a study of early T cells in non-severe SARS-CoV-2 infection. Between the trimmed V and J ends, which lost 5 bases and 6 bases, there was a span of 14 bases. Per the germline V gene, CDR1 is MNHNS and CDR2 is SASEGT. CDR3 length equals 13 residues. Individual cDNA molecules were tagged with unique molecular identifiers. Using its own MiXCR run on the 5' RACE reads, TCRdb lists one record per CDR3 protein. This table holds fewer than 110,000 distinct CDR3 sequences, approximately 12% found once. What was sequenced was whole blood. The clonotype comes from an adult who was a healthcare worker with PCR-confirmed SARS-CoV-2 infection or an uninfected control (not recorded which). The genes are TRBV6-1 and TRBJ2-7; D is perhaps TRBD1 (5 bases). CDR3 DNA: TGTGCCAGCAGTTCCGTGCCGCAGGGCGAGCAGTACTTC. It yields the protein CASSSVPQGEQYF.